These T cell receptor beta chains were read from a single sample in a study of cytotoxic CD8 clonotypes in ibrutinib-treated CLL. Using immunoSEQ multiplex PCR, the repertoire was profiled, and TCRdb retains in-frame clones only, with some absent. Among some 170,000 clones listed, nearly 90% were seen once. Sequencing was performed on PBMCs, taken at disease progression, from a patient treated with ibrutinib. The receptor set was obtained from a human donor with chronic lymphocytic leukemia. Each CDR3 is given with its conserved first and last residue. The order of the fields is J gene, V gene, D gene, CDR3 length, CDR3 DNA, CDR3 protein. The D gene is left open where the match is weak.

TRBJ2-7	TRBV10-3	TRBD2	16	TGTGCCATCAGCTCTAGACTAGCGGGAAGCGGCGACGAGCAGTACTTC	CAISSRLAGSGDEQYF
TRBJ1-4	TRBV6-1	TRBD1	15	TGTGCCAGCAGATACGACAGGGTGGTCTCGGAAAAACTGTTTTTT	CASRYDRVVSEKLFF
TRBJ2-5	TRBV6-5	TRBD2	15	TGTGCCAGCAGTTACCGGCCTAGCGGACAAGAGACCCAGTACTTC	CASSYRPSGQETQYF
TRBJ2-7	TRBV28	TRBD2	14	TGTGCCAGCAGTTTCGCCGGGAGGGCGCGCGAGCAGTACTTC	CASSFAGRAREQYF
TRBJ1-5	TRBV28	TRBD1	16	TGTGCCAGCACCCGCCAGGGGGGACTAGGGAGGCAGCCCCAGCATTTT	CASTRQGGLGRQPQHF
TRBJ2-7	TRBV5-1	-	13	TGCGCCAGCAGCTCTACAGCGTTTTACGAGCAGTACTTC	CASSSTAFYEQYF
TRBJ1-2	TRBV19	-	16	TGTGCCAGTAGCCCAGGACCGGGACGACGCTTCTATGGCTACACCTTC	CASSPGPGRRFYGYTF
TRBJ1-4	TRBV7-9	TRBD1	15	TGTGCCAGCAGCCCGCGGACAGGTTTGGGAGAAAAACTGTTTTTT	CASSPRTGLGEKLFF
TRBJ1-2	TRBV7-9	-	11	TGTGCCAGCAGCCCGATGGATGGCTACACCTTC	CASSPMDGYTF
TRBJ1-5	TRBV19	-	16	TGTGCCAGTAGTATAATGGCGAGTACTAGCAATCAGCCCCAGCATTTT	CASSIMASTSNQPQHF
TRBJ1-2	TRBV6-1	-	14	TGTGCCAGCGAAAGGGGCCGCCGTAACTATGGCTACACCTTC	CASERGRRNYGYTF
TRBJ2-7	TRBV6-5	TRBD2	15	TGTGCCAGCAGGACACCTAGCGGGAGGGGTTACGAGCAGTACTTC	CASRTPSGRGYEQYF
TRBJ1-1	TRBV7-3	-	13	TGTGCCAGCAGCCAAATCGGGGACACTGAAGCTTTCTTT	CASSQIGDTEAFF
TRBJ2-7	TRBV25-1	TRBD1	16	TGTGCCAGCAGTGTCGACAGGGGGTACGCATTATACGAGCAGTACTTC	CASSVDRGYALYEQYF
TRBJ1-1	TRBV19	-	14	TGTGCCGCCATATCCCCGGGACAGAACACTGAAGCTTTCTTT	CAAISPGQNTEAFF
TRBJ2-5	TRBV9	-	15	TGTGCCAGCAGCCCAGAGGGGCGCTATGCAGAGACCCAGTACTTC	CASSPEGRYAETQYF
TRBJ2-7	TRBV5-1	TRBD1	15	TGCGCCAGCAGCCCGTGGACAGGGAGGTCCGGCGAGCAGTACTTC	CASSPWTGRSGEQYF
TRBJ2-3	TRBV11-3	-	14	TGTGCCAGCAGCTTCTCTAGAGGCACAGATACGCAGTATTTT	CASSFSRGTDTQYF